The rows below give T cell receptor beta chains drawn from one sample of a study of CD8+ T cells in alopecia areata. TCRdb's table, derived via immunoSEQ multiplex PCR, lists solely in-frame clones and lacks some. The profile shows 100,000 to 150,000 clones, about 47% of them singletons. Sequencing used CD8+ T cells sorted from blood, obtained at week 0. These receptors were taken from a human donor with alopecia areata. Both conserved end residues are part of each CDR3. D genes are given only for firm matches. The size entry is marked missing in some rows and otherwise reads once, few, many or a size class.

CDR3aa | CDR3nt | abundance | v_gene | d_gene | j_gene
CASSLPITDTQYF | TGTGCCAGCAGCTTACCGATCACAGATACGCAGTATTTT | . | TRBV5-6 | . | TRBJ2-3
CASSLAGYSNQPQHF | TGTGCCAGCAGCTTGGCCGGCTATAGCAATCAGCCCCAGCATTTT | . | TRBV5-6 | . | TRBJ1-5
CASSLGQGDYEQYF | TGTGCCAGCAGCCTGGGACAGGGGGACTACGAGCAGTACTTC | few | TRBV7-8 | TRBD1 | TRBJ2-7
CASSLSIGRSSYEQYF | TGTGCCAGCAGTTTATCGATAGGGAGGAGCTCCTACGAGCAGTACTTC | few | TRBV27 | . | TRBJ2-7
CASRATLLVQPVGLDTQYF | TGTGCCAGCAGGGCTACCCTTTTGGTACAGCCGGTTGGTCTGGATACGCAGTATTTT | . | TRBV2 | . | TRBJ2-3
CASNTYGDPGNEQYF | TGTGCCAGCAACACCTACGGGGACCCTGGGAACGAGCAGTACTTC | . | TRBV9 | . | TRBJ2-7
CASSIPTGSTDTQYF | TGTGCCAGTAGTATCCCCACCGGGAGCACAGATACGCAGTATTTT | few | TRBV19 | . | TRBJ2-3
CAISGPSGEGTDTQYF | TGTGCCATCAGTGGACCTAGCGGGGAGGGCACAGATACGCAGTATTTT | few | TRBV10-3 | TRBD2 | TRBJ2-3
CAWSVDGEETQYF | TGTGCCTGGAGTGTGGACGGAGAAGAGACCCAGTACTTC | . | TRBV30 | . | TRBJ2-5
CASSPRQERDYGYTF | TGCGCCAGCAGCCCCCGACAGGAACGTGACTATGGCTACACCTTC | . | TRBV5-1 | . | TRBJ1-2
CASSWGKGGYTEAFF | TGTGCCAGCAGTTGGGGAAAGGGGGGCTACACTGAAGCTTTCTTT | once | TRBV27 | . | TRBJ1-1
CASSHWTTSYEQYF | TGTGCCAGCAGTCATTGGACTACTTCCTACGAGCAGTACTTC | few | TRBV13 | . | TRBJ2-7
CATTQGQDTSYGYTF | TGTGCTACCACCCAGGGACAGGATACTAGCTATGGCTACACCTTC | . | TRBV25-1 | TRBD1 | TRBJ1-2
CASSQVGQGVAEAFF | TGCGCCAGCAGCCAAGTCGGACAGGGTGTTGCTGAAGCTTTCTTT | many | TRBV4-1 | TRBD1 | TRBJ1-1
CASKGQGIQPQHF | TGTGCCAGCAAAGGGCAGGGAATTCAGCCCCAGCATTTT | . | TRBV2 | . | TRBJ1-5
CASSSDRSYEQYF | TGTGCCAGCAGCAGCGACAGGTCCTACGAGCAGTACTTC | . | TRBV13 | . | TRBJ2-7
CASGQLNTEAFF | TGTGCCAGCGGACAATTGAACACTGAAGCTTTCTTT | . | TRBV11-2 | . | TRBJ1-1
CASSLSPTDYEQYF | TGTGCCAGCAGCTTATCCCCGACAGATTACGAGCAGTACTTC | . | TRBV7-3 | . | TRBJ2-7
CSVVPRLNTEAFF | TGCAGCGTTGTACCAAGACTAAACACTGAAGCTTTCTTT | . | TRBV29-1 | . | TRBJ1-1
CASRDSGVTEAFF | TGTGCCAGCAGGGATTCAGGGGTTACTGAAGCTTTCTTT | . | TRBV13 | . | TRBJ1-1
CASSEARGLSSSYGYTF | TGTGCCAGCAGCGAAGCCCGAGGACTGTCCTCCTCCTATGGCTACACCTTC | . | TRBV9 | . | TRBJ1-2
CASSFGTGYEQYF | TGTGCCAGCAGCTTTGGGACAGGCTACGAGCAGTACTTC | few | TRBV5-6 | TRBD1 | TRBJ2-7
CSAQGGRWNTGELFF | TGCAGCGCCCAGGGGGGGAGATGGAACACCGGGGAGCTGTTTTTT | few | TRBV29-1 | . | TRBJ2-2
CSVVRQPEGYGYTF | TGCAGCGTTGTCCGCCAGCCCGAGGGCTATGGCTACACCTTC | . | TRBV29-1 | . | TRBJ1-2
CASSLGTYNEQFF | TGTGCCAGCAGCCTCGGGACCTACAATGAGCAGTTCTTC | few | TRBV4-2 | . | TRBJ2-1
CASSLPTTSYEQYF | TGTGCCAGCAGCCTACCGACGACCTCCTACGAGCAGTACTTC | few | TRBV5-6 | . | TRBJ2-7
CASLRGGTGLTRPRTDTQYF | TGTGCCAGCCTGCGGGGAGGGACAGGGCTAACTAGACCACGCACAGATACGCAGTATTTT | . | TRBV27 | TRBD1 | TRBJ2-3
CASSQEGGVMGELFF | TGCGCCAGCAGCCAAGAGGGCGGGGTGATGGGGGAGCTGTTTTTT | . | TRBV4-3 | . | TRBJ2-2
CASSGFRPGTSGASSYEQYF | TGTGCCAGCAGTGGGTTTCGCCCGGGGACTAGCGGGGCAAGCTCCTACGAGCAGTACTTC | . | TRBV27 | TRBD2 | TRBJ2-7
CASSLIGDGYTF | TGCGCCAGCAGCTTGATCGGGGATGGCTACACCTTC | . | TRBV5-1 | . | TRBJ1-2
CASSFQAGAYNEQFF | TGTGCCAGCAGCTTTCAAGCGGGTGCCTACAATGAGCAGTTCTTC | . | TRBV7-2 | . | TRBJ2-1
CAWSLGGFEQFF | TGTGCCTGGAGTTTAGGGGGCTTTGAGCAGTTCTTC | once | TRBV30 | TRBD1 | TRBJ2-1
CASSLREYYEQYF | TGTGCCAGCAGCCTCCGGGAGTACTACGAGCAGTACTTC | few | TRBV7-9 | . | TRBJ2-7
CASSAGQVSYEQYF | TGTGCCAGCAGCGCGGGACAGGTGTCCTACGAGCAGTACTTC | few | TRBV7-9 | TRBD1 | TRBJ2-7
CASSYDRSYGYTF | TGTGCCAGCAGCTACGACCGGAGCTATGGCTACACCTTC | . | TRBV13 | . | TRBJ1-2
CASSFTLAGANEQYF | TGTGCCAGCAGCTTTACTCTAGCGGGGGCGAATGAGCAGTACTTC | once | TRBV5-6 | TRBD2 | TRBJ2-7
CASSPGLAGGPFNEQFF | TGTGCCAGCAGCCCCGGACTAGCGGGGGGGCCCTTCAATGAGCAGTTCTTC | . | TRBV7-8 | TRBD2 | TRBJ2-1
CASSKCSWSGANVLTF | TGTGCCAGCAGCAAATGTAGCTGGTCTGGGGCCAACGTCCTGACTTTC | . | TRBV21-1 | . | TRBJ2-6
CASSVGDGSYEQYF | TGTGCCAGCAGCGTAGGTGACGGTTCCTACGAGCAGTACTTC | . | TRBV9 | . | TRBJ2-7
CASTQDSVYNEQFF | TGCGCCAGCACTCAGGACAGCGTCTACAATGAGCAGTTCTTC | . | TRBV4-1 | . | TRBJ2-1
CASSLRNSNQPQHF | TGTGCCAGCAGTCTTCGTAATAGCAATCAGCCCCAGCATTTT | . | TRBV27 | . | TRBJ1-5
CASAGDSNQPQHF | TGTGCCAGCGCCGGAGATAGCAATCAGCCCCAGCATTTT | . | TRBV9 | . | TRBJ1-5
CASSEGAARKLFF | TGCGCCAGCAGTGAGGGAGCAGCCCGAAAACTGTTTTTT | few | TRBV10-2 | . | TRBJ1-4
CSVDGQNHRYTF | TGCAGCGTTGACGGACAGAATCATCGCTACACCTTC | few | TRBV29-1 | . | TRBJ1-2
CASSVPGTGSYEQYF | TGTGCCAGCAGCGTACCCGGGACAGGGTCCTACGAGCAGTACTTC | . | TRBV9 | TRBD1 | TRBJ2-7
CASSQDYPTYEQYF | TGCGCCAGCAGCCAAGACTATCCCACCTACGAGCAGTACTTC | once | TRBV4-3 | . | TRBJ2-7
CASSLLQGLGDEQFF | TGCGCCAGCAGCCTCCTCCAGGGGCTCGGGGATGAGCAGTTCTTC | few | TRBV5-1 | . | TRBJ2-1
CASSRGQGNQPQHF | TGTGCCAGCAGTCGCGGACAGGGCAATCAGCCCCAGCATTTT | . | TRBV27 | TRBD1 | TRBJ1-5
CSASRLETQYF | TGCAGCGCGAGCAGATTAGAGACCCAGTACTTC | . | TRBV29-1 | . | TRBJ2-5
CSVVQGFSGYTF | TGCAGCGTTGTGCAGGGTTTCTCTGGCTACACCTTC | . | TRBV29-1 | . | TRBJ1-2
CASRGDRVDQPQHF | TGTGCCAGCAGGGGGGACAGGGTCGACCAGCCCCAGCATTTT | many | TRBV27 | TRBD1 | TRBJ1-5
CASSLVGDTEAFF | TGTGCCAGCAGCTTAGTGGGGGACACTGAAGCTTTCTTT | few | TRBV7-9 | . | TRBJ1-1
CASSYRTVPYNEQFF | TGTGCCAGCAGCTATAGGACAGTCCCCTACAATGAGCAGTTCTTC | . | TRBV7-6 | . | TRBJ2-1
CASRSASSPHF | TGTGCCAGCAGATCAGCCTCATCCCCCCACTTT | . | TRBV11-2 | . | TRBJ1-6